The 25 T cell receptor beta chains listed next were all sequenced from one sample in a study of T cell responses to AZD1222 COVID-19 vaccine. The method was immunoSEQ multiplex PCR; TCRdb's version includes in-frame clones alone and lacks a portion of them. The table lists around 190,000 clones, 88% of them singletons. This sample comprised peripheral blood, obtained on day 0 of AZD1222 vaccination. The receptors were gathered from an adult in good health.

This clone was seen a handful of times. The chain recombines TRBV5-1 with TRBJ1-3; D is undetermined. Trimming stripped 0 bases from V and 1 base from J, with 8 bases between. The CDR3 sequence is 15 residues long. From germline, CDR1 is SGHRS and CDR2 YFSETQ. The CDR3 sequence: CASSLGAASGNTIYF. The CDR3 region has the DNA TGCGCCAGCAGCTTGGGGGCAGCTTCTGGAAACACCATATATTTT.

The V and J genes are TRBV6-2 or TRBV6-3 and TRBJ2-3, with TRBD2 identical over 7 bases. Germline values: CDR1 MNHEY, CDR2 SVGEGT. This CDR3 has 18 amino acids. J was trimmed by 0 bases and V by 2 bases; bases with no gene match: 11. The CDR3 is CASSYGRVAGESTDTQYF. CDR3 DNA sequence: TGTGCCAGCAGTTACGGCCGGGTTGCGGGGGAGAGCACAGATACGCAGTATTTT.

This rearrangement joins TRBV5-1 to TRBJ1-1; TRBD1 matches at 7 bases. CDR1 is SGHRS and CDR2 is YFSETQ in the germline V gene. Unmatched junction bases numbered 3, after V lost 0 bases and J lost 4 bases. CDR3 length: 14 amino acids. The CDR3 DNA is TGCGCCAGCAGCTTGGCCGCAGGGGGCACTGAAGCTTTCTTT. Its translation: CASSLAAGGTEAFF.

This sequence joins TRBV29-1 and TRBJ2-7; 9 nucleotides align to TRBD1. The CDR3 runs to 13 residues. Losses at the gene ends were 5 bases for V and 2 bases for J; bases not matched to a gene: 4. The germline gives CDR1 SQVTM, CDR2 ANQGSEA. CDR3 sequence reads: CSVTGGRAYEQYF. The CDR3 DNA reads as TGCAGCGTTACAGGGGGCAGGGCCTACGAGCAGTACTTC.

The chain recombines TRBV6-2 or TRBV6-3 with TRBJ1-5; D is uncertain. V dropped 0 bases and J dropped 7 bases, with 10 bases sitting between them. CDR3 length: 14 residues. CDR1 and CDR2 (germline): MNHEY, SVGEGT. The CDR3 DNA is TGTGCCAGCAGTTACTCAGGTTTTTTCCAGCCCCAGCATTTT. It yields the protein CASSYSGFFQPQHF.

The rearrangement links TRBV2 to TRBJ1-3; D gene unclear. Germline CDR1 is SNHLY and CDR2 is FYNNEI. V was clipped by 0 bases and J by 4 bases, with 4 bases between them. This CDR3 contains 13 residues. The CDR3 sequence: CASSEALGNTIYF. In nucleotides, the CDR3 is TGTGCCAGCAGTGAAGCGCTAGGAAACACCATATATTTT.

The J gene is TRBJ2-5, the V gene TRBV12-3 or TRBV12-4; 10 bases agree with TRBD1. J lost 4 bases, V lost 5 bases, and 1 base had no gene match. The CDR3 consists of 13 residues. Here the CDR3 DNA reads TGTGCCAGCAGTAGGACAGGGGGAGAGACCCAGTACTTC. Translation: CASSRTGGETQYF.

This clone has more than one count but fewer than ten. The CDR3 region has the DNA TGTGCCTGGAGTGTATTCGGCCCTCGGGGCTACGAGCAGTACTTC. It translates to CAWSVFGPRGYEQYF. The chain is built from TRBV30 and TRBJ2-7; tentatively, D is TRBD2 (5 bases). The CDR3 covers 15 residues. The germline CDR1 and CDR2 sequences are GTSNPN and SVGIG (reference sequence). V shed 0 bases and J shed 3 bases, with 15 bases lying between them. Drawing the rest from reference TRBV30 and TRBJ2-7, the complete variable domain is SQTIHQWPATLVQPVGSPLSLECTVEGTSNPNLYWYRQAAGRGLQLLFYSVGIGQISSEVPQNLSASRPQDRQFILSSKKLLLSDSGFYLCAWSVFGPRGYEQYFGPGTRLTVT.

The J gene is TRBJ2-3, the V gene TRBV28; no definite D call. V lost 4 bases and J 0 bases, leaving 8 bases between the germline ends. Germline CDR1 MDHEN, CDR2 SYDVKM. The CDR3 extends over 14 amino acids. In DNA form, the CDR3 reads TGTGCCAGCAGTTATGGACCCAGCACAGATACGCAGTATTTT. Translation: CASSYGPSTDTQYF.

This clone has just a few counts. This sequence joins TRBV6-2 or TRBV6-3 and TRBJ1-5, with a weak D call TRBD1 (6 bases). With 6 bases removed from V and 2 bases from J, the gap between germline ends came to 23 bases. CDR1 MNHEY and CDR2 SVGEGT come from the germline V gene. The CDR3 loop spans 18 amino acids. CDR3 protein: CASSRAYRDRKGNQPQHF. CDR3 nucleotide sequence: TGTGCCAGCAGCCGCGCCTACAGGGATCGGAAGGGCAATCAGCCCCAGCATTTT.

The chain couples TRBV7-3 to TRBJ2-7, with D possibly matching TRBD2 (5 bases). Between the trimmed V and J ends, which lost 8 bases and 6 bases, there was a span of 17 bases. This CDR3 is 13 amino acids long. CDR1 is SGHTA, CDR2 FQGTGA, per germline. CDR3 sequence: CASSAGVGFEQYF. The DNA of the CDR3 is TGTGCCAGCTCCGCGGGCGTGGGGTTCGAGCAGTACTTC.

The genes are TRBV9 and TRBJ2-1; 7 nucleotides agree with TRBD2. The V segment lost 3 bases and the J segment 5 bases; nucleotides outside the gene matches: 5. The germline gives CDR1 SGDLS, CDR2 YYNGEE. The CDR3 totals 14 residues. This CDR3 is CASSARDYDNEQFF. CDR3 in DNA: TGTGCCAGCAGCGCCCGGGACTACGACAATGAGCAGTTCTTC.

This clone was seen once. This chain links TRBV9 with TRBJ2-1, with unresolved D. The CDR3 runs 14 residues. V lost 6 bases to trimming and J lost 8 bases, with 18 bases between them. In germline, CDR1 is SGDLS, CDR2 YYNGEE. The CDR3 is CASTPSVPAHEQFF. Written as DNA, the CDR3 is TGTGCCAGCACCCCTTCGGTTCCTGCCCATGAGCAGTTCTTC.

The chain carries TRBV15 and TRBJ2-1; tentatively, D is TRBD1 (6 bases). Trimming removed 3 bases at V and 6 bases at J, with 12 bases between. Germline V lookup: CDR1 LNHNV, CDR2 YYDKDF (reference sequence). CDR3 size: 14 residues. The CDR3 is CATSRVRTVNEQFF. The CDR3 DNA is TGTGCCACCAGCAGGGTCCGGACAGTCAATGAGCAGTTCTTC.

The chain carries TRBV6-2 or TRBV6-3 and TRBJ1-2; 10 bases are a match to TRBD1. The trim removed 4 bases at V and 7 bases at J, leaving 9 bases unmatched. This CDR3 region has 15 residues. Germline CDR1 and CDR2: MNHEY and SVGEGT. The CDR3 loop is CASSSVAGTGVGYTF. The CDR3 region has the DNA TGTGCCAGCAGTTCAGTTGCCGGGACAGGGGTTGGCTACACCTTC.

The sample holds one count of this clone. CDR3 region: CASSQKDREILVDSPLHF. Written as DNA, the CDR3 is TGTGCCAGCTCACAGAAAGACAGGGAGATATTAGTTGATTCACCCCTCCACTTT. The rearrangement uses TRBV18 and TRBJ1-6; the match to TRBD1 covers 7 bases. The CDR3 spans 18 residues. Looked up from germline, CDR1 is KGHSH and CDR2 is LQKENI. J gave up 8 bases and V 4 bases, and 17 bases lay outside the gene matches.

CDR3 residues: CASKRGTGESPLHF. CDR3 coding DNA: TGTGCCAGCAAGAGGGGGACAGGGGAATCACCCCTCCACTTT. The chain is built from TRBV6-5 and TRBJ1-6; TRBD1 matches 10 bases. The J segment lost 10 bases and the V segment lost 7 bases, leaving 7 bases of the junction unmatched. This CDR3 has 14 residues. The germline CDR1 and CDR2 sequences are MNHEY and SVGAGI.

The chain combines TRBV24-1 with TRBJ2-7, with 13 bases aligning to TRBD2. The CDR3 sequence is 16 residues long. CDR1 is KGHDR and CDR2 is SFDVKD in the germline V gene. V trimming: 1 base; J trimming: 2 bases; junction bases outside the gene matches: 1. In DNA, the CDR3 is TGTGCCACCAGTGATTTCGGGACTAGCGGGACCTACGAGCAGTACTTC. This translates into CATSDFGTSGTYEQYF.

The chain uses TRBV10-3 and TRBJ2-1; D unclear. Germline V gene sequence: CDR1 ENHRY, CDR2 SYGVKD. The CDR3 is 14 amino acids. V was shortened by 6 bases and J by 4 bases, with 13 bases between the two germline ends. The CDR3 loop reads CAISSGQRYNEQFF. In nucleotides, the CDR3 is TGTGCCATCAGCTCCGGGCAAAGATACAATGAGCAGTTCTTC.

V usage is TRBV18 and J usage is TRBJ2-1; 9 nucleotides agree with TRBD1. The germline V gene has CDR1 KGHSH and CDR2 LQKENI. Trimming removed 0 bases from V and 4 bases from J; junction bases left unmatched: 10. The CDR3 sequence is 18 residues long. The CDR3 spells CASSPPMTGGVSYNEQFF. The DNA of the CDR3 is TGTGCCAGCTCACCACCGATGACAGGGGGTGTATCGTACAATGAGCAGTTCTTC.

The chain is built from TRBV6-2 or TRBV6-3 and TRBJ2-7; a weak D match, TRBD1 (5 bases). This CDR3 contains 14 residues. V lost 6 bases, J lost 3 bases, and 15 bases lay in between. CDR1 is MNHEY and CDR2 is SVGEGT in the germline V gene. DNA for the CDR3: TGTGCCAGCAGCCGCTCAGGAACAGGCTACGAGCAGTACTTC. Translated: CASSRSGTGYEQYF.

The genes are TRBV9 and TRBJ1-1; perhaps TRBD1 as D (6 bases). Trimming took off 0 bases at V and 3 bases at J, with 9 bases between the two ends. Germline V gives CDR1 SGDLS, CDR2 YYNGEE. This CDR3 contains 14 residues. The CDR3 sequence is CASSVVAGDTEAFF. The DNA of the CDR3 is TGTGCCAGCAGCGTAGTAGCAGGGGACACTGAAGCTTTCTTT.

V usage is TRBV23-1 and J usage is TRBJ2-1; D may be TRBD1 (5 bases). TRBV23-1 is an ORF for which the function is uncertain. The V gene lost 4 bases and the J gene lost 3 bases, with 19 bases spanning the gap. There are 17 residues in the CDR3. The CDR3 sequence is CASSRERRRDRYNEQFF. In DNA, the CDR3 is TGCGCCAGCAGTCGAGAAAGGCGCAGGGATCGCTACAATGAGCAGTTCTTC.

This clone has a single count. This chain uses TRBV6-5 with TRBJ2-1, with no clear D. Germline CDR1 and CDR2: MNHEY and SVGAGI. The ends were cut back, 6 bases at V and 8 bases at J, with 11 bases in the middle. The CDR3 consists of 12 residues. CDR3 loop: CASSPGGDEQFF. The CDR3 DNA reads TGTGCCAGCAGCCCCGGTGGGGATGAGCAGTTCTTC.

This clone was found once. The rearrangement links TRBV15 to TRBJ1-4, with D uncertain. V was pared by 1 base and J by 7 bases, with 10 bases between. CDR1 and CDR2 (germline): LNHNV, YYDKDF (reference sequence). The CDR3 spans 14 residues. The CDR3 loop reads CATSRGSDVEKLFF. The CDR3 DNA reads TGTGCCACCAGCAGAGGGTCTGATGTTGAAAAACTGTTTTTT.